The clone carrying this TCR beta chain was found a few times. What it binds is unknown. TCRdb re-analysed the 5' RACE reads in MiXCR, keeping a single row per CDR3 protein. The sample contains about 220,000 distinct CDR3 sequences, about 17% of which appear only once. This sample stems from a study of CD8 T cells in ankylosing spondylitis. The study, taken as a whole, reports: Seemingly distinctive of ankylosing spondylitis blood was a TCR beta motif formed by eight highly homologous variants.

Per the germline V gene, CDR1 is SNHLY and CDR2 is FYNNEI. V lost 7 bases and J lost 9; bases outside the gene matches: 6. CDR3 length: 12 amino acids. The V call is TRBV2, the J call TRBJ2-1; 7 bases map to TRBD2. Sequenced: blood, either unsorted or a sorted T cell fraction (not recorded which). The clonotype was recovered from a male donor with ankylosing spondylitis. The CDR3 DNA reads as TGTGCCAGCATTCCGGGGGGTGGTGAGCAGTTCTTC. Protein product: CASIPGGGEQFF.